The 20 T cell receptor beta chains below come from one sample, sequenced in a study of identical twins. One entry per CDR3 protein, called by TCRdb with MiXCR from the 5' RACE reads. The sample has a few hundred thousand distinct CDR3 sequences; approximately 11% are singletons. This same sample was also taken into another study, of yellow fever vaccine responses in identical twins.

Sequenced sample: memory (CD45RO+) T cells sorted from blood. Receptors originate from a young woman in good health.

The rearrangement uses TRBV20-1 and TRBJ2-1, with TRBD2 identical over 13 bases. V shed 6 bases and J 7 bases; nucleotides not matched to a gene: 12. The CDR3 is made up of 16 amino acids. Per germline, CDR1 DFQATT and CDR2 SNEGSKA (reference sequence). CDR3 coding DNA: TGCAGTGCCAGACCGGGACTAGCGGGAATGAAGAATGAGCAGTTCTTC. This encodes CSARPGLAGMKNEQFF.

In its sample, this clonotype was seen many times. The CDR3 here is CASSGGAKTQYF. The CDR3 coding sequence is TGTGCCAGCAGCGGAGGGGCTAAAACGCAGTATTTT. The V gene is TRBV7-2, the J gene TRBJ2-3; maybe TRBD2 (6 bases). Germline V lookup: CDR1 SGHTA, CDR2 FQGNSA. The length of the CDR3 is 12 residues. V was cut by 5 bases and J by 9 bases, with 12 bases left in between.

This clonotype has only a few counts. V is TRBV20-1 and J is TRBJ2-3; 7 bases map to TRBD2. The CDR3 is 15 residues long. V was pared by 6 bases and J by 2 bases, with 11 bases of the junction left unmatched. The germline gives CDR1 DFQATT, CDR2 SNEGSKA (reference sequence). The CDR3 DNA reads as TGCAGTGCGAGAAGCCCGGGACTAAACACAGATACGCAGTATTTT. This sequence encodes CSARSPGLNTDTQYF.

This clonotype was recorded many times. This chain connects TRBV11-1 to TRBJ2-1, with D maybe TRBD2 (6 bases). Germline V gives CDR1 SGHAT, CDR2 FQDESV (reference sequence). The CDR3 is 16 amino acids. V lost 2 bases to trimming and J lost 3 bases, with 14 bases between them. The CDR3: CASSLRVIADYNEQFF. CDR3 nucleotides: TGTGCCAGCAGCTTACGCGTGATAGCGGACTACAATGAGCAGTTCTTC.

The CDR3: CASRLQGTYNEQFF. The DNA of the CDR3 is TGTGCCAGCAGACTTCAAGGCACCTACAATGAGCAGTTCTTC. The V and J genes are TRBV3-1 and TRBJ2-1; the D is unclear. The CDR3 consists of 14 residues. CDR1 is LGHDT, CDR2 YNNKEL, per germline (reference sequence). Trimming cost V 6 bases and J 2 bases, with 11 bases left between them.

The chain uses TRBV21-1 and TRBJ2-7; whether TRBD2, the table's D call, matches the DNA was not checked. TRBV21-1 corresponds to a pseudogene. The CDR3 is 15 amino acids. CDR3 amino acids: CASSKERLARFEQYF. The CDR3 nucleotides read TGTGCCAGCAGCAAAGAGCGGCTAGCAAGATTCGAGCAGTACTTC.

This clonotype was detected a few times. CDR3 sequence: CASSYSLGAGADTQYF. The CDR3 DNA reads TGTGCCAGCAGTTACTCGCTCGGGGCCGGGGCAGATACGCAGTATTTT. This chain links TRBV6-5 with TRBJ2-3; possibly TRBD1 or TRBD2 for D (5 bases each). This CDR3 is built from 16 residues. CDR1 and CDR2 from the germline V gene are MNHEY and SVGAGI. The V end was cut by 0 bases, the J end by 4 bases, with 14 bases between.

The genes are TRBV5-6 and TRBJ2-5; D not resolved. Germline CDR1 reads SGHDT; CDR2 reads YYEEEE. The CDR3 is 12 residues long. Between the trimmed V and J ends, which lost 5 bases and 7 bases, there was a span of 12 bases. The CDR3 sequence: CASSWEKGTQYF. DNA for the CDR3: TGTGCCAGCAGTTGGGAAAAGGGGACCCAGTACTTC.

The rearrangement joins TRBV6-2 or TRBV6-3 to TRBJ2-3; D is possibly TRBD2 (5 bases). Germline CDR1 reads MNHEY; CDR2 reads SVGEGT. The CDR3 totals 14 residues. V lost 0 bases, J lost 4 bases, and 8 bases lay in between. The CDR3 nucleotides read TGTGCCAGCAGTTACTCGACCGGGGCAGATACGCAGTATTTT. Amino acid sequence: CASSYSTGADTQYF.

Only a few counts were recorded for this clonotype. The J gene is TRBJ1-1, the V gene TRBV20-1; D perhaps matches TRBD1 (6 bases). V gave up 2 bases and J gave up 1 base, with 14 bases separating them. This CDR3 region has 15 residues. Germline V gene lookup returns CDR1 DFQATT and CDR2 SNEGSKA (reference sequence). CDR3: CSARKTGTTNTEAFF. CDR3 in DNA: TGCAGTGCTAGAAAAACCGGGACAACGAACACTGAAGCTTTCTTT.

This clonotype was observed a handful of times. The V and J genes are TRBV2 and TRBJ1-1; 11 nucleotides match TRBD1. J was trimmed by 5 bases and V by 7 bases; bases with no gene match: 9. From germline, CDR1 is SNHLY and CDR2 FYNNEI. The length of the CDR3 is 15 residues. The CDR3 spells CASITDRGRGTEAFF. CDR3 bases: TGTGCCAGCATTACGGACAGGGGGCGCGGGACTGAAGCTTTCTTT.

The J gene is TRBJ2-1, the V gene TRBV6-2 or TRBV6-3; 10 positions agree with TRBD2. Germline V CDR1 and CDR2: MNHEY, SVGEGT. After removal of 2 bases from V and 4 bases from J, the junction contained 8 bases not matched to a gene. The CDR3 is 17 residues long. The CDR3 region has the DNA TGTGCCAGCAGTTACAGCCCCACTAGCGGGAATTACAATGAGCAGTTCTTC. Its translation is CASSYSPTSGNYNEQFF.

V and J are TRBV11-2 and TRBJ2-3, with 12 bases matching TRBD2. Germline V gene lookup returns CDR1 SGHAT and CDR2 FQNNGV. Unmatched junction bases numbered 8, after V lost 5 bases and J lost 8 bases. The CDR3 extends over 15 amino acids. The CDR3 spells CASSPGLAGPGTQYF. CDR3 nucleotides: TGTGCCAGCAGCCCTGGACTAGCGGGACCGGGTACGCAGTATTTT. The full variable domain, rest sourced from reference TRBV11-2 and TRBJ2-3, is EAGVAQSPRYKIIEKRQSVAFWCNPISGHATLYWYQQILGQGPKLLIQFQNNGVVDDSQLPKDRFSAERLKGVDSTLKIQPAKLEDSAVYLCASSPGLAGPGTQYFGPGTRLTVL.

This clonotype was found a few times. The chain has TRBV12-3 or TRBV12-4 and TRBJ2-2, with D tentatively TRBD1 (6 bases). This CDR3 has 15 amino acids. V was clipped by 5 bases and J by 3 bases, with 13 bases between them. The chain's CDR3 is CASSPGTYYTGELFF. The CDR3 nucleotides are TGTGCCAGCAGTCCCGGGACATACTACACCGGGGAGCTGTTTTTT.

The chain couples TRBV15 to TRBJ2-2; D uncertain. This CDR3 region has 14 residues. Germline V CDR1 and CDR2: LNHNV, YYDKDF (reference sequence). V dropped 1 base and J dropped 2 bases, with 5 bases sitting between them. CDR3 amino acids: CATSRVRNTGELFF. The CDR3 region has the DNA TGTGCCACCAGCAGAGTCAGAAACACCGGGGAGCTGTTTTTT.

V gene TRBV28 combines with J gene TRBJ2-7, with 8 positions matching TRBD1. CDR3 length: 14 residues. The ends lost 6 bases at V and 2 bases at J; junction bases unmatched: 6. The V gene's germline CDR1 is MDHEN and CDR2 SYDVKM. The CDR3 region has the DNA TGTGCCAGCAGGGGCTCCAGGGGGCCCTACGAGCAGTACTTC. Protein sequence: CASRGSRGPYEQYF.

In its sample, this clonotype was seen many times. This chain connects TRBV5-1 to TRBJ2-2, with 9 nucleotides matching TRBD1. V gave up 1 base and J gave up 5 bases; unmatched junction bases: 6. The CDR3 runs to 16 residues. Germline CDR1 and CDR2: SGHRS and YFSETQ. Here the CDR3 reads CASSLSAQGATGELFF. CDR3 nucleotide sequence: TGCGCCAGCAGCTTGTCAGCACAGGGGGCGACCGGGGAGCTGTTTTTT.

The chain employs TRBV28 and TRBJ2-7; tentatively, D is TRBD2 (6 bases). V lost 2 bases to trimming and J lost 4 bases, with 12 bases between them. Germline V gene data show CDR1 as MDHEN and CDR2 as SYDVKM. The CDR3 totals 14 residues. CDR3 DNA sequence: TGTGCCAGCAGTTTAACCGGGAGAATGTACGAGCAGTACTTC. This translates into CASSLTGRMYEQYF.

This clonotype was found a few times. The chain's CDR3 is CASQDYAGKGSPLHF. The DNA of the CDR3 is TGTGCCAGCCAGGACTATGCAGGGAAAGGCTCACCCCTCCACTTT. The V and J genes are TRBV28 and TRBJ1-6, with a possible D match to TRBD1 (5 bases). V shed 8 bases and J shed 10 bases, with 21 bases lying between them. Looked up from germline, CDR1 is MDHEN and CDR2 is SYDVKM. The CDR3 is 15 residues long.

J is TRBJ1-6 and V is TRBV5-6; 7 nucleotides line up with TRBD1. This CDR3 region has 16 residues. V lost 4 bases, J lost 3 bases, and 7 bases stayed unmatched. CDR1 and CDR2 from the germline V gene are SGHDT and YYEEEE. Written as DNA, the CDR3 is TGTGCCAGCAGCCAAGGACAGGTCAGCTATAATTCACCCCTCCACTTT. Translated, it gives CASSQGQVSYNSPLHF. The full variable domain, its missing parts supplied by reference TRBV5-6 and TRBJ1-6, is DAGVTQSPTHLIKTRGQQVTLRCSPKSGHDTVSWYQQALGQGPQFIFQYYEEEERQRGNFPDRFSGHQFPNYSSELNVNALLLGDSALYLCASSQGQVSYNSPLHFGNGTRLTVT.